What follows are 14 T cell receptor beta chains derived from one specimen sequenced in a study of T-cell memory formation after mild COVID-19. MiXCR, applied by TCRdb to the 5' RACE reads, yields one record per CDR3 protein. The sample records over 500,000 distinct CDR3 sequences, approximately 15% being singletons. The sequencing sample was made of PBMCs or a T cell subset sorted from them (not recorded which). The receptor source for this set is an adult woman who had mild COVID-19 (a few samples of this study predate the infection). Cell type and time point are not known.

The V call is TRBV24-1, the J call TRBJ1-1; 11 bases are shared with TRBD1. V shed 3 bases and J 6 bases; nucleotides not matched to a gene: 2. The CDR3 sequence is 14 residues long. CDR1 is KGHDR and CDR2 is SFDVKD in the germline V gene. The CDR3 reads CATSDGGQGAEAFF. The CDR3 coding sequence is TGTGCCACCAGTGATGGGGGACAGGGGGCTGAAGCTTTCTTT.

CDR3 coding DNA: TGTGCCATCAGTGCCCGACAGGGCGAGGAGCAGTACTTC. Its translation: CAISARQGEEQYF. The chain employs TRBV10-3 and TRBJ2-7; 7 nucleotides match TRBD1. This CDR3 is built from 13 residues. CDR1 is ENHRY, CDR2 SYGVKD, per germline. The junction had 7 bases not matched to a gene; V was cut back by 4 bases and J by 7 bases.

The chain links TRBV4-1 to TRBJ2-7, with 9 bases aligning to TRBD1. The CDR3 sequence is 12 residues long. Trimming cost V 10 bases and J 5 bases; bases outside gene matches: 6. The germline V gene encodes CDR1 MGHRA and CDR2 YSYEKL. The CDR3 reads CATGDRENEQYF. In DNA, the CDR3 is TGCGCCACCGGGGACAGGGAGAACGAGCAGTACTTC.

This clonotype was seen a handful of times. This chain links TRBV4-3 with TRBJ2-1; 10 bases fit TRBD2. The germline V gene has CDR1 LGHNA and CDR2 YSLEER. Trimming cost V 3 bases and J 3 bases; bases outside gene matches: 5. This CDR3 is 16 amino acids long. CDR3 protein: CASSHKTSGIYNEQFF. CDR3 nucleotides: TGCGCCAGCAGCCATAAAACTAGCGGGATCTACAATGAGCAGTTCTTC.

V is TRBV9 and J is TRBJ2-1, with TRBD2 identical over 8 bases. This CDR3 contains 15 residues. Germline CDR1 is SGDLS and CDR2 is YYNGEE. J gave up 7 bases and V 0 bases, and 6 bases lay outside the gene matches. CDR3 sequence (DNA): TGTGCCAGCAGCGTAGTCTCGGGAGGGCCAAATGAGCAGTTCTTC. Translating it yields CASSVVSGGPNEQFF.

This clonotype was observed a handful of times. The chain joins TRBV7-8 to TRBJ1-1; 7 nucleotides agree with TRBD1. The V and J ends lost 5 bases and 5 bases, in that order; junction bases with no gene match: 8. CDR1 and CDR2 from the germline V gene are SGHVS and FQNEAQ. The CDR3 is made up of 14 amino acids. CDR3 sequence reads: CASSGQGGVTEAFF. The CDR3 region has the DNA TGTGCCAGCAGCGGGCAGGGGGGGGTAACTGAAGCTTTCTTT.

Comments on this clonotype: Compared with germline, one end of the junction differs, possibly owing to a read error. The V and J genes are TRBV7-7 and TRBJ2-2; D is possibly TRBD1 (5 bases). CDR3 length: 15 residues. CDR1 SSHAT and CDR2 FNYEAQ come from the germline V gene (reference sequence). Here the CDR3 DNA reads TGTGCTAGCAGCTTAGAAGGGGCCGGCACCGGGGAGCTGTTTTTT. This sequence encodes CASSLEGAGTGELFF.

The rearrangement uses TRBV12-3 or TRBV12-4 and TRBJ2-1; D unresolved. The CDR3 totals 15 residues. V dropped 5 bases and J dropped 0 bases, with 11 bases sitting between them. The CDR3 is CASSPLGSSYNEQFF. CDR3 DNA sequence: TGTGCCAGCAGTCCCCTCGGCAGCTCCTACAATGAGCAGTTCTTC.

The chain joins TRBV5-1 to TRBJ2-2; D uncertain. Per the germline V gene, CDR1 is SGHRS and CDR2 is YFSETQ. Deletions cut 3 bases from V and 4 bases from J, with 13 bases between. The CDR3 contains 15 residues. The CDR3 region has the DNA TGCGCCAGCAGCTGGTCAGGTTTGGGCACCGGGGAGCTGTTTTTT. It encodes CASSWSGLGTGELFF.

The CDR3 nucleotides read TGTGCCAGCAGCTTAATGAATTCCCAAGTTGTAGGAAAACTGTTTTTT. Translating gives CASSLMNSQVVGKLFF. V usage is TRBV7-2 and J usage is TRBJ1-4; D not certain. Germline loops: CDR1 SGHTA, CDR2 FQGNSA. The V and J ends lost 2 bases and 10 bases respectively, with 20 bases between them. The CDR3 runs 16 residues.

This clonotype was picked up a small number of times. This sequence joins TRBV19 and TRBJ1-2, with 8 bases that match TRBD1. Germline assignment: CDR1 LNHDA and CDR2 SQIVND (reference sequence). J was trimmed by 7 bases and V by 3 bases; bases with no gene match: 1. This CDR3 contains 12 residues. DNA of the CDR3: TGTGCCAGTAGTATTGGGACAGGTGGCTACACCTTC. Translating gives CASSIGTGGYTF.

This clonotype showed up just a few times. CDR3 loop: CASTPRGGTYNEQFF. The CDR3 DNA reads as TGTGCCAGCACCCCGCGAGGGGGGACCTACAATGAGCAGTTCTTC. The chain has TRBV7-3 and TRBJ2-1; D is possibly TRBD1 or TRBD2 (6 bases each). Germline values: CDR1 SGHTA, CDR2 FQGTGA. V was trimmed by 7 bases and J by 2 bases, leaving 15 bases between them. This CDR3 has 15 residues.

In its sample, this clonotype was seen a few times. The V gene is TRBV20-1, the J gene TRBJ2-5, with 8 bases aligning to TRBD2. V was clipped by 1 base and J by 5 bases; unmatched bases: 9. CDR3 size: 15 residues. The germline V gene has CDR1 DFQATT and CDR2 SNEGSKA (reference sequence). CDR3 coding DNA: TGCAGTGCTAGAGCTACAGCGGGAGAGTTGGAGACCCAGTACTTC. The encoded protein is CSARATAGELETQYF.

This clonotype came up a few times. The V gene is TRBV5-1, the J gene TRBJ2-5; 10 positions match TRBD1. The length of the CDR3 is 16 residues. The J segment lost 1 base and the V segment lost 9 bases, leaving 12 bases of the junction unmatched. The V gene's germline CDR1 is SGHRS and CDR2 YFSETQ. DNA of the CDR3: TGCGCCACCCAAACAGGAGACAGGGGGCTCCAAGAGACCCAGTACTTC. Translated, it gives CATQTGDRGLQETQYF.